This paragraph reports one T cell receptor (beta chain). Its target is unknown. The data derive from a study of T cell responses to AZD1222 COVID-19 vaccine. General study results and limits: It should be noted that donors were predominantly white British and more often female, and clonal diversity was possibly underestimated.

The CDR3 runs to 12 residues. Germline V gene data show CDR1 as SQVTM and CDR2 as ANQGSEA. V was shortened by 4 bases and J by 3 bases, with 9 bases between the two germline ends. Sequencing used immunoSEQ multiplex PCR; TCRdb keeps in-frame clones, though not all of them. The sample lists more than 90,000 clones, approximately 91% occurring once. V usage is TRBV29-1 and J usage is TRBJ1-1; D remains unclear. This clonotype was obtained from an adult who received the AZD1222 COVID-19 vaccine. Material: peripheral blood, obtained 28 days after the second AZD1222 dose. The CDR3 sequence: CSVVNSHTEAFF. CDR3 in DNA: TGCAGCGTTGTTAACAGCCACACTGAAGCTTTCTTT.